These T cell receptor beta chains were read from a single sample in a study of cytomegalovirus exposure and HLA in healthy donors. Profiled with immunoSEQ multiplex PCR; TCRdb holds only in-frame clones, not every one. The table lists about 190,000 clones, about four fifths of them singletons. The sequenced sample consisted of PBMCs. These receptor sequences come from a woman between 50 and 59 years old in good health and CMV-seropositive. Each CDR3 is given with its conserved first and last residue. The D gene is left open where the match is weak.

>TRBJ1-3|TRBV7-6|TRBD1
TGTGCCAGCAGCCTGTTGACCGGGACAGGCTCTGGAAACACCATATATTTT
CASSLLTGTGSGNTIYF
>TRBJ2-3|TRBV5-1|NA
TGCGCCAGCAGCTTGGTTCCAGGGCCAGATACGCAGTATTTT
CASSLVPGPDTQYF
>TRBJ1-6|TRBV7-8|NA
TGTGCCAGCAGCTTAGTCCCTGATTCACCCCTCCACTTT
CASSLVPDSPLHF
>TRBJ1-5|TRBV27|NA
TGTGCCAGCAGTCCCAGGGCCTATAGCAATCAGCCCCAGCATTTT
CASSPRAYSNQPQHF
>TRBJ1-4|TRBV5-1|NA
TGCGCCAGCAGCTTATCGACAGATTATAATGAAAAACTGTTTTTT
CASSLSTDYNEKLFF
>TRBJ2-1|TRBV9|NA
TGTGCCAGCAGCGTAGACCTAAGCTCCTACAATGAGCAGTTCTTC
CASSVDLSSYNEQFF
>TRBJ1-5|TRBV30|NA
TGTGCCTGGAGTGACGGGATCAATCAGCCCCAGCATTTT
CAWSDGINQPQHF
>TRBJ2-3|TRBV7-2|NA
TGTGCCAGCAGCTTATTCAGGACAGCAGATACGCAGTATTTT
CASSLFRTADTQYF
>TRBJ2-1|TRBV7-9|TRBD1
TGTGCCAGCAGCCCATCAATGGGACAGACAGACAATGAGCAGTTCTTC
CASSPSMGQTDNEQFF
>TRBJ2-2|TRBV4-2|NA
TGTGCCAGCAGCAGCTCTCAGGGTGACACCGGGGAGCTGTTTTTT
CASSSSQGDTGELFF
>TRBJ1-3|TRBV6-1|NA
TGTGCCAGCAGTGTGAGGGGAAACACCATATATTTT
CASSVRGNTIYF
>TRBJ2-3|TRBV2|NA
TGTGCCAGCAGACCCGTCCAGGGGGGTAGCACAGATACGCAGTATTTT
CASRPVQGGSTDTQYF
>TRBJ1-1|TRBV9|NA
TGTGCCAGCAGCGTAGCAGCAGGGAACACTGAAGCTTTCTTT
CASSVAAGNTEAFF
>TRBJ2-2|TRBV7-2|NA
TGTGCCAGCAGCTTACCCCGGGACTCCGGTAGAGGGGAGCTGTTTTTT
CASSLPRDSGRGELFF
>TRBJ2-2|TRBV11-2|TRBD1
TGTGCCAGCAGGGGACAGGGGCGCACCGGGGAGCTGTTTTTT
CASRGQGRTGELFF